A single TCR beta chain is shown here with its context. Its antigen is unidentified. Germline CDR1 reads LGHNA; CDR2 reads YSLEER. V lost 3 bases and J lost 10, with 16 bases in between. This CDR3 contains 14 residues. This entry comes from a study of T cells in localized non-small cell lung cancer. Broader study findings: Analysis by sequencing included only one tumor region, so heterogeneity remains possible. The study linked higher blood T cell density to longer overall survival. Tumor showed lower T cell clonality than uninvolved adjacent lung, where it was highest. Within adjacent lung there appeared a median about 54 of the top 100 tumor clones.

The repertoire was sequenced with immunoSEQ multiplex PCR; TCRdb's copy has only in-frame clones and lacks some. This table holds 50,000 to 75,000 clones, approximately 90% found once. V is TRBV4-3 and J is TRBJ2-1; D remains ambiguous. This material consisted of peripheral blood, taken before any cancer treatment. The sequence derives from a man aged 40-75 years with stage I lung adenocarcinoma. As DNA, the CDR3 is TGCGCCAGCAGCCAGGTATCAGGAGCTGCAGAGCAGTTCTTC. Its translation: CASSQVSGAAEQFF.